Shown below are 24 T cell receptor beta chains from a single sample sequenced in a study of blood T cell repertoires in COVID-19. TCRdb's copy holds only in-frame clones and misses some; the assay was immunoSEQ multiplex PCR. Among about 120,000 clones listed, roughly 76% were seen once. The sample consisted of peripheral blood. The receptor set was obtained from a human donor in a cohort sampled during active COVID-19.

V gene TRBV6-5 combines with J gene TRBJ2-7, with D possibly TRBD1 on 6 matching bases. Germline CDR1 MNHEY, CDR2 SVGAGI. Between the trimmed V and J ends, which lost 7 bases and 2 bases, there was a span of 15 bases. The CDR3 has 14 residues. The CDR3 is CASTSDRAPYEQYF. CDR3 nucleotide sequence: TGTGCCAGCACCTCGGACAGAGCCCCCTACGAGCAGTACTTC.

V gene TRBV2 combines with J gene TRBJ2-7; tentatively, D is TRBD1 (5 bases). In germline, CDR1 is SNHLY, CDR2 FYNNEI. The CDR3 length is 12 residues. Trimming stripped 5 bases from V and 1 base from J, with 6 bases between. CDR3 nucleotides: TGTGCCAGCAGTTCAGGGTCCTACGAGCAGTACTTC. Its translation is CASSSGSYEQYF.

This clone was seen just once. The CDR3: CATSDRGPYEQYF. In DNA form, the CDR3 reads TGTGCCACCAGCGACAGGGGTCCCTACGAGCAGTACTTC. This chain uses TRBV15 with TRBJ2-7; 8 bases map to TRBD1. The germline V gene has CDR1 LNHNV and CDR2 YYDKDF (reference sequence). There are 13 residues in the CDR3. J was trimmed by 2 bases and V by 5 bases; bases with no gene match: 2.

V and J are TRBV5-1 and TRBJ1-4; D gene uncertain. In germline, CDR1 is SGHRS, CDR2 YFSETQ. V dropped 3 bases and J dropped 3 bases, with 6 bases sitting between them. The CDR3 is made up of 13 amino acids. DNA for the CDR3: TGCGCCAGCAGCTCCACATCTAATGAAAAACTGTTTTTT. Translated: CASSSTSNEKLFF.

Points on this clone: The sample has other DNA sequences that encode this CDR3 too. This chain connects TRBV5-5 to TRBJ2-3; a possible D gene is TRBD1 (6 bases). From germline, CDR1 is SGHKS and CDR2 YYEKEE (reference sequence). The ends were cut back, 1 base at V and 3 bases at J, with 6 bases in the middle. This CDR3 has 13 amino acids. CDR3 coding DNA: TGTGCCAGCAGCTTGCAGGGGACAGATACGCAGTATTTT. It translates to CASSLQGTDTQYF.

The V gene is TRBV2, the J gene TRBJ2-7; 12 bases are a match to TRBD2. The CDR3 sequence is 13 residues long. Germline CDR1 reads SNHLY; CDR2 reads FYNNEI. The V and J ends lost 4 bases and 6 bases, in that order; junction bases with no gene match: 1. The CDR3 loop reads CASSGLAGAEQYF. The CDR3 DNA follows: TGTGCCAGCAGTGGACTAGCGGGAGCCGAGCAGTACTTC.

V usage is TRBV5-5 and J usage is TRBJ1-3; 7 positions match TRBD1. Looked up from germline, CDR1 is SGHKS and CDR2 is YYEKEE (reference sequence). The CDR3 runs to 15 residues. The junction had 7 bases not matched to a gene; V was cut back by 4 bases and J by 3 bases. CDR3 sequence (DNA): TGTGCCAGCAGCGGGGGACAGTACCGTGGAAACACCATATATTTT. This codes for CASSGGQYRGNTIYF.

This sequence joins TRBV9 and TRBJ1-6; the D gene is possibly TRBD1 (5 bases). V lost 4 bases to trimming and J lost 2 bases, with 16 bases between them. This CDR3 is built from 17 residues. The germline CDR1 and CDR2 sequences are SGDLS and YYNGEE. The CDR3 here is CASSSGEVPPYNSPLHF. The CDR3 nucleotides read TGTGCCAGCAGCTCGGGGGAAGTTCCTCCCTATAATTCACCCCTCCACTTT.

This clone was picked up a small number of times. The CDR3 DNA reads TGCGCCAGCAGCTCGCGGGACAGCGGGTACGAGCAGTACTTC. The encoded protein is CASSSRDSGYEQYF. The rearrangement links TRBV5-1 to TRBJ2-7; tentatively, D is TRBD1 (7 bases). This CDR3 has 14 residues. The germline V gene encodes CDR1 SGHRS and CDR2 YFSETQ. V lost 3 bases, J lost 4 bases, and 14 bases lay in between.

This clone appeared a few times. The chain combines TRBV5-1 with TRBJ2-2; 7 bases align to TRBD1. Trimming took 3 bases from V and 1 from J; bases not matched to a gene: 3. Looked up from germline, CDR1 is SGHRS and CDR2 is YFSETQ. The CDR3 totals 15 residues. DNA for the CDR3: TGCGCCAGCAGCTCGGGACAGCGGAACACCGGGGAGCTGTTTTTT. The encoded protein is CASSSGQRNTGELFF.

In DNA, the CDR3 is TGTGCCACCAGCCGTAGCGGGAGTCAGTACAATGAGCAGTTCTTC. The encoded protein is CATSRSGSQYNEQFF. The chain links TRBV15 to TRBJ2-1, with 9 bases that match TRBD2. V lost 5 bases, J lost 4 bases, and 6 bases stayed unmatched. This CDR3 has 15 residues. Germline values: CDR1 LNHNV, CDR2 YYDKDF (reference sequence).

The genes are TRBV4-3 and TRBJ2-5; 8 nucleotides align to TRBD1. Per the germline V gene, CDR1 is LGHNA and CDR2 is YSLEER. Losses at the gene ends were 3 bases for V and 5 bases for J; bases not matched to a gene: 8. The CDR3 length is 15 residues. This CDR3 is CASSHSTRGQETQYF. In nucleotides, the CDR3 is TGCGCCAGCAGCCACTCGACCAGGGGGCAGGAGACCCAGTACTTC.

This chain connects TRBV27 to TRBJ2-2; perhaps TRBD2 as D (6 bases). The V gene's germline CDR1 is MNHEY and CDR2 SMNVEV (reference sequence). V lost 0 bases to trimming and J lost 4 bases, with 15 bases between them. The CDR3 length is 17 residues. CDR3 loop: CASSLSRGRRATGELFF. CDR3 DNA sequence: TGTGCCAGCAGTTTATCGCGGGGAAGGAGGGCCACCGGGGAGCTGTTTTTT.

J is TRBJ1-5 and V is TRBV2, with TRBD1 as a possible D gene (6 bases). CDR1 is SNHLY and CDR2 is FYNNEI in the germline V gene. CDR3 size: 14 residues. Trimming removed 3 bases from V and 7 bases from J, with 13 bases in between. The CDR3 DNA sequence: TGTGCCAGCAGTGATAACAGGGTGAGGCAGCCCCAGCATTTT. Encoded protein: CASSDNRVRQPQHF.

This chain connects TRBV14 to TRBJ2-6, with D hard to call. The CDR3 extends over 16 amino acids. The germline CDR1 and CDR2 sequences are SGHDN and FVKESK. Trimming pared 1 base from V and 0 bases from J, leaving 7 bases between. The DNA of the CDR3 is TGTGCCAGCAGCCAAGTAGCAGTCTCTGGGGCCAACGTCCTGACTTTC. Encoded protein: CASSQVAVSGANVLTF. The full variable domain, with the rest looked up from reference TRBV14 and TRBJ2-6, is EAGVTQFPSHSVIEKGQTVTLRCDPISGHDNLYWYRRVMGKEIKFLLHFVKESKQDESGMPNNRFLAERTGGTYSTLKVQPAELEDSGVYFCASSQVAVSGANVLTFGAGSRLTVL.

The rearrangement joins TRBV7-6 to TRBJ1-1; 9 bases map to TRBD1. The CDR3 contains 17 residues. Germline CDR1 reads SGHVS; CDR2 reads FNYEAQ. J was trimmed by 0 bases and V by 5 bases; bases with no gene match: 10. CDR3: CASSAETGTGMNTEAFF. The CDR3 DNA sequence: TGTGCCAGCAGCGCTGAAACCGGGACAGGGATGAACACTGAAGCTTTCTTT.

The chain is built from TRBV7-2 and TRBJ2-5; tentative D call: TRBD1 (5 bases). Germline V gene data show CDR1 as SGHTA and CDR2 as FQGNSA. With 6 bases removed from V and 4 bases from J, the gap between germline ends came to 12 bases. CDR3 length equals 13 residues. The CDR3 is CASRKGVLETQYF. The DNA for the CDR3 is TGTGCCAGCAGAAAAGGGGTTTTAGAGACCCAGTACTTC.

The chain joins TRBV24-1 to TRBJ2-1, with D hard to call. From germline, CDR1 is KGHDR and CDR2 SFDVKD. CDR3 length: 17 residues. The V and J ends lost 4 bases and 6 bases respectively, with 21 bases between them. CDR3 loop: CATSDAAFGPESNEQFF. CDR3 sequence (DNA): TGTGCCACCAGTGACGCGGCATTCGGCCCAGAATCCAATGAGCAGTTCTTC.

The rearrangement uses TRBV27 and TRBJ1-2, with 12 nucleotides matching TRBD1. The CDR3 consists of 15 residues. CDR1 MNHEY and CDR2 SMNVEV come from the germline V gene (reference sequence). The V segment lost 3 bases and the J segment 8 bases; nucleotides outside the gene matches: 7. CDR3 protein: CASSFGTGGAYGYTF. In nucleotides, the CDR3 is TGTGCCAGCAGTTTCGGGACAGGGGGCGCTTACGGCTACACCTTC.

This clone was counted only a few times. In nucleotides, the CDR3 is TGTGCCAGTAGATCAGGTAGCAATCAGCCCCAGCATTTT. It codes for CASRSGSNQPQHF. V gene TRBV19 combines with J gene TRBJ1-5; no clear D. The germline V gene encodes CDR1 LNHDA and CDR2 SQIVND (reference sequence). V was shortened by 6 bases and J by 0 bases, with 6 bases between the two germline ends. The CDR3 has 13 amino acids.

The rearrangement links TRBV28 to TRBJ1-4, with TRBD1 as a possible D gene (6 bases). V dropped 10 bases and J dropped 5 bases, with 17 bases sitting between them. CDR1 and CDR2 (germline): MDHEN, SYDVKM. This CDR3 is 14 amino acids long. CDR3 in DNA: TGTGCCACCACACCTGGAAGGGGGAATGAAAAACTGTTTTTT. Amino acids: CATTPGRGNEKLFF.

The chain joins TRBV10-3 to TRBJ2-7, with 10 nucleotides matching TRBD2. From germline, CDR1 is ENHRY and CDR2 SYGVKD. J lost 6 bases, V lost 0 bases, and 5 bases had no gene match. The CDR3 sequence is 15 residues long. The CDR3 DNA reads TGTGCCATCAGTGAGTCTCAACTAGCGGGACGCGAGCAGTACTTC. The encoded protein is CAISESQLAGREQYF.

CDR3 protein: CASSLAAGTGTDGYTF. The CDR3 DNA reads TGTGCCAGCAGCTTAGCCGCCGGGACAGGGACAGATGGCTACACCTTC. The rearrangement uses TRBV7-9 and TRBJ1-2; 9 nucleotides line up with TRBD1. CDR3 length: 16 residues. CDR1 is SEHNR, CDR2 FQNEAQ, per germline (reference sequence). The V and J ends lost 0 bases and 6 bases, in that order; junction bases with no gene match: 8.

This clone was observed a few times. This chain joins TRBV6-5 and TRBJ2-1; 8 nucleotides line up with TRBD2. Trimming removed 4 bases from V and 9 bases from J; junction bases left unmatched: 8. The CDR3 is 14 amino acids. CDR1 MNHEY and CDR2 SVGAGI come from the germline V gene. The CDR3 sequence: CASSSGLASGEQFF. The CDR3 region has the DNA TGTGCCAGCAGTTCCGGACTAGCATCCGGTGAGCAGTTCTTC.